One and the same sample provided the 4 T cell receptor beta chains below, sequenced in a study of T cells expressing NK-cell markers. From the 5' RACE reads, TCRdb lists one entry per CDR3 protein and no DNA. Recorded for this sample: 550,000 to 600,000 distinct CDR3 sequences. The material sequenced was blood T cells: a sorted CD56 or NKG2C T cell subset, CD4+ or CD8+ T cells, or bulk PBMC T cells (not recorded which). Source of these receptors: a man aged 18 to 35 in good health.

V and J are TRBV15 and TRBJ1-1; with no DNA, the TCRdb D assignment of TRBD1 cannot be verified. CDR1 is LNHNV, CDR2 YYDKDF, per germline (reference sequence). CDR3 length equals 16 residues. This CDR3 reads CATSRGGDGGNTEAFF.

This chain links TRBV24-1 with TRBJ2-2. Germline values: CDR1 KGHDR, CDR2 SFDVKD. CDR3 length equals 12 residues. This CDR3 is CATSLPFGELFF.

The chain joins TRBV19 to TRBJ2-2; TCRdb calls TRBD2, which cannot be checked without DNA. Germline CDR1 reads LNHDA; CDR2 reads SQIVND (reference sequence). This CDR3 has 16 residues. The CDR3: CASSRVGSTNTGELFF.

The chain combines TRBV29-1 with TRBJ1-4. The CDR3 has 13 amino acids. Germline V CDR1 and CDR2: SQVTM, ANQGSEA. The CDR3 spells CSVEDISDEKLFF.